The 27 T cell receptor beta chains listed next were all sequenced from one sample in a study of OX40 agonist ivuxolimab in advanced cancers. Sequencing used immunoSEQ multiplex PCR; TCRdb keeps in-frame clones, though not all of them. The sample lists approximately 90,000 clones, around 87% occurring once. The material sequenced was CD4+ or CD8+ T cells sorted from blood, taken in a trial of the OX40 agonist ivuxolimab. The origin of the receptors is an adult with an advanced solid tumor such as melanoma, head and neck, liver or kidney cancer.

V and J are TRBV7-2 and TRBJ2-2; 7 bases line up with TRBD2. This CDR3 is 14 amino acids long. J lost 6 bases, V lost 5 bases, and 6 bases had no gene match. Germline V lookup: CDR1 SGHTA, CDR2 FQGNSA. The CDR3 sequence: CASSTTSISGELFF. In DNA form, the CDR3 reads TGTGCCAGCAGCACGACTAGCATCTCCGGGGAGCTGTTTTTT.

CDR3: CASSLQGASTGELFF. The CDR3 coding sequence is TGCGCCAGCAGCTTGCAGGGCGCGAGCACCGGGGAGCTGTTTTTT. The chain couples TRBV5-1 to TRBJ2-2; TRBD1 is a possible D gene (5 bases). The CDR3 is 15 residues long. The germline V gene has CDR1 SGHRS and CDR2 YFSETQ. V lost 1 base and J lost 4, with 11 bases in between. The entire variable domain, with the rest obtained from reference TRBV5-1 and TRBJ2-2, is as follows: KAGVTQTPRYLIKTRGQQVTLSCSPISGHRSVSWYQQTPGQGLQFLFEYFSETQRNKGNFPGRFSGRQFSNSRSEMNVSTLELGDSALYLCASSLQGASTGELFFGEGSRLTVL.

This clone was observed once. The chain has TRBV28 and TRBJ1-3; TRBD1 is a possible D gene (5 bases). The germline V gene has CDR1 MDHEN and CDR2 SYDVKM. V was cut by 10 bases and J by 3 bases, with 10 bases left in between. This CDR3 contains 12 residues. This CDR3 reads CAIQVNGNTIYF. For the CDR3, the DNA is TGTGCCATACAGGTAAATGGAAACACCATATATTTT. The whole variable domain, filled in from reference TRBV28 and TRBJ1-3, reads DVKVTQSSRYLVKRTGEKVFLECVQDMDHENMFWYRQDPGLGLRLIYFSYDVKMKEKGDIPEGYSVSREKKERFSLILESASTNQTSMYLCAIQVNGNTIYFGEGSWLTVV.

In its sample, this clone was seen once. The chain has TRBV5-5 and TRBJ1-1; D not resolved. Trimming took 6 bases from V and 0 from J, leaving 6 bases between them. This CDR3 has 12 amino acids. Germline V gives CDR1 SGHKS, CDR2 YYEKEE (reference sequence). Written as DNA, the CDR3 is TGTGCCAGCAACGAACTGAACACTGAAGCTTTCTTT. The encoded protein is CASNELNTEAFF.

The V call is TRBV6-1, the J call TRBJ2-1, with 10 nucleotides matching TRBD1. CDR1 MNHNS and CDR2 SASEGT come from the germline V gene. V lost 2 bases to trimming and J lost 7 bases; unmatched junction nucleotides: 8. This CDR3 contains 16 residues. CDR3 protein: CASSESAGTGANEQFF. The CDR3 bases are TGTGCCAGCAGTGAATCAGCCGGGACAGGGGCGAATGAGCAGTTCTTC.

The chain carries TRBV6-1 and TRBJ2-3; TRBD1 matches 9 bases. This CDR3 spans 15 amino acids. From germline, CDR1 is MNHNS and CDR2 SASEGT. V shed 4 bases and J 6 bases; nucleotides not matched to a gene: 8. This CDR3 reads CASSGSTGGPDTQYF. CDR3 bases: TGTGCCAGCAGTGGGTCGACAGGGGGGCCGGATACGCAGTATTTT.

The V and J genes are TRBV30 and TRBJ1-2; tentative D call: TRBD1 (6 bases). The germline V and J ends were trimmed by 0 bases and 3 bases, with 11 bases remaining between them. Germline values: CDR1 GTSNPN, CDR2 SVGIG (reference sequence). The CDR3 length is 14 residues. The CDR3 loop is CAWSVDSLYYGYTF. The CDR3 DNA is TGTGCCTGGAGTGTGGACAGTCTTTACTATGGCTACACCTTC.

This clone was counted only a few times. The genes are TRBV28 and TRBJ1-2, with 8 bases lining up with TRBD1. V was pared by 4 bases and J by 8 bases, with 12 bases of the junction left unmatched. Germline V gene data show CDR1 as MDHEN and CDR2 as SYDVKM. The CDR3 totals 15 residues. The CDR3 region has the DNA TGTGCCAGCAGTTCCACCGGACAGGGTCGGGAAGGCTACACCTTC. Translated: CASSSTGQGREGYTF.

The count of this clone is one. The chain links TRBV2 to TRBJ1-2; D ambiguous. Germline CDR1 reads SNHLY; CDR2 reads FYNNEI. The V end lost 6 bases, the J end lost 0 bases, and 11 bases lay between the germline ends. The CDR3 is made up of 14 amino acids. CDR3 in amino acids: CASSLQNANYGYTF. The CDR3 nucleotides are TGTGCCAGCAGCTTACAGAATGCTAACTATGGCTACACCTTC.

The chain joins TRBV5-6 to TRBJ2-7; possible D gene TRBD2, 5 bases. The CDR3 is 14 residues long. The germline CDR1 and CDR2 sequences are SGHDT and YYEEEE. The V end was cut by 3 bases, the J end by 1 base, with 11 bases between. The CDR3 sequence: CASSSQLVSYEQYV. For the CDR3, the DNA is TGTGCCAGCAGCTCACAACTAGTTTCCTACGAGCAGTACGTC.

DNA of the CDR3: TGTGCCAGCAGTTACACAGGGACAGACCAAGAGACCCAGTACTTC. It yields the protein CASSYTGTDQETQYF. The gene calls are TRBV6-5 and TRBJ2-5, with 7 bases matching TRBD1. With 2 bases clipped from V and 0 bases from J, the junction kept 3 bases outside the gene matches. The CDR3 is 15 residues long. Germline V lookup: CDR1 MNHEY, CDR2 SVGAGI.

The gene calls are TRBV5-1 and TRBJ1-2; D is possibly TRBD1 (5 bases). The ends were cut back, 4 bases at V and 3 bases at J, with 13 bases in the middle. Germline CDR1 is SGHRS and CDR2 is YFSETQ. This CDR3 contains 14 residues. The CDR3 loop is CASSMGPEDYGYTF. The CDR3 coding sequence is TGCGCCAGCAGCATGGGGCCTGAGGACTATGGCTACACCTTC.

The chain recombines TRBV4-3 with TRBJ1-4, with TRBD1 as a possible D gene (5 bases). Germline assignment: CDR1 LGHNA and CDR2 YSLEER. The CDR3 runs to 17 residues. The V gene lost 0 bases and the J gene lost 10 bases, with 21 bases spanning the gap. Here the CDR3 DNA reads TGCGCCAGCAGCCAAGAATCCCGCGCCATGGGCGGGGGAAAACTGTTTTTT. This codes for CASSQESRAMGGGKLFF.

The chain's CDR3 is CASAGEGAYGYTF. The CDR3 DNA is TGTGCCAGCGCTGGGGAGGGGGCCTATGGCTACACCTTC. V usage is TRBV5-6 and J usage is TRBJ1-2; 7 bases are a match to TRBD1. The CDR3 has 13 amino acids. Germline V gene data show CDR1 as SGHDT and CDR2 as YYEEEE. V shed 7 bases and J 4 bases; nucleotides not matched to a gene: 7.

CDR3 nucleotides: TGTGCCATCAGTGAATCAGGGGAGGTCTACGAGCAGTACTTC. Residues: CAISESGEVYEQYF. V usage is TRBV10-3 and J usage is TRBJ2-7; either TRBD1 or TRBD2 may supply D (6 bases each). The CDR3 loop spans 14 amino acids. The V gene's germline CDR1 is ENHRY and CDR2 SYGVKD. The V end lost 3 bases, the J end lost 3 bases, and 12 bases lay between the germline ends.

The V gene is TRBV15, the J gene TRBJ1-2; D is undetermined. Looked up from germline, CDR1 is LNHNV and CDR2 is YYDKDF (reference sequence). With 0 bases removed from V and 7 bases from J, the gap between germline ends came to 9 bases. The CDR3 consists of 13 residues. CDR3 sequence: CATSRERVGGYTF. CDR3 DNA: TGTGCCACCAGCAGAGAACGGGTGGGTGGCTACACCTTC.

The chain couples TRBV25-1 to TRBJ1-3, with a possible D match to TRBD1 (6 bases). Per the germline V gene, CDR1 is MGHDK and CDR2 is SYGVNS. V shed 3 bases and J shed 4 bases, with 16 bases lying between them. The CDR3 length is 16 residues. The CDR3 DNA sequence: TGTGCCAGCAGTGAGGGGGCAGGCGTCTTGGGAAACACCATATATTTT. Its translation: CASSEGAGVLGNTIYF.

CDR3 amino acids: CAWNKRRGDEQYV. The CDR3 DNA reads TGTGCCTGGAATAAGCGGAGGGGGGACGAGCAGTACGTC. The chain employs TRBV30 and TRBJ2-7, with D possibly called TRBD1 or TRBD2 (6 bases each). This CDR3 is 13 amino acids long. V shed 4 bases and J shed 5 bases, with 15 bases lying between them. Germline V gives CDR1 GTSNPN, CDR2 SVGIG (reference sequence).

The gene calls are TRBV19 and TRBJ2-3; 13 positions match TRBD2. The CDR3 runs 17 residues. V dropped 4 bases and J dropped 4; count of bases not matched to a gene: 8. Germline CDR1 LNHDA, CDR2 SQIVND (reference sequence). For the CDR3, the DNA is TGTGCCAGTAGTACCTCTCGGGGACTAGCGGGATCAGATACGCAGTATTTT. It codes for CASSTSRGLAGSDTQYF.

The chain recombines TRBV13 with TRBJ1-1; tentative D call: TRBD1 (5 bases). V was shortened by 2 bases and J by 0 bases, with 10 bases between the two germline ends. The V gene's germline CDR1 is PRHDT and CDR2 FYEKMQ (reference sequence). This CDR3 has 15 residues. The CDR3: CASSLLRGMNTEAFF. The CDR3 DNA follows: TGTGCCAGCAGCTTACTTCGGGGGATGAACACTGAAGCTTTCTTT.

The chain carries TRBV6-5 and TRBJ2-2; D is unclear. The germline gives CDR1 MNHEY, CDR2 SVGAGI. CDR3 size: 14 residues. V lost 8 bases and J lost 3, with 13 bases in between. The CDR3 DNA is TGTGCCAGCTATGAAAGCGCCTACACCGGGGAGCTGTTTTTT. Its protein product is CASYESAYTGELFF.

V and J are TRBV5-1 and TRBJ1-1; the match to TRBD1 covers 8 bases. Germline assignment: CDR1 SGHRS and CDR2 YFSETQ. J was trimmed by 3 bases and V by 4 bases; bases with no gene match: 8. The CDR3 runs 15 residues. The CDR3 DNA reads TGCGCCAGCAGCGAAGGACAGGGACGGCACACTGAAGCTTTCTTT. Encoded protein: CASSEGQGRHTEAFF.

The gene calls are TRBV30 and TRBJ2-4, with a possible D match to TRBD2 (5 bases). The CDR3 sequence is 13 residues long. Trimming stripped 1 base from V and 7 bases from J, with 11 bases between. Germline loops: CDR1 GTSNPN, CDR2 SVGIG (reference sequence). As DNA, the CDR3 is TGTGCCTGGAGTGAGTCCGGGAAGAACATTCAGTACTTC. It codes for CAWSESGKNIQYF.

The chain recombines TRBV5-5 with TRBJ2-7; D unclear. The CDR3 length is 14 residues. Germline V CDR1 and CDR2: SGHKS, YYEKEE (reference sequence). Trimming removed 0 bases from V and 0 bases from J, with 7 bases in between. CDR3 DNA: TGTGCCAGCAGCTTGGAGGTAGCCTCCTACGAGCAGTACTTC. Translation gives CASSLEVASYEQYF.

This chain uses TRBV11-2 with TRBJ2-7, with 7 bases aligning to TRBD2. The length of the CDR3 is 15 residues. The germline V gene has CDR1 SGHAT and CDR2 FQNNGV. V trimming: 6 bases; J trimming: 5 bases; junction bases outside the gene matches: 13. The CDR3 region is CASSRRGSGFNEQYF. The DNA for the CDR3 is TGTGCCAGCAGTCGCCGTGGTAGCGGGTTCAACGAGCAGTACTTC.

The chain couples TRBV21-1 to TRBJ2-2; the table's D call of TRBD2 was not tested on the DNA. TRBV21-1 corresponds to a pseudogene. The CDR3 covers 15 residues. The CDR3 DNA reads as TGTGCCAGCAGAACCGGTATGCCGAACACCGGGGAGCTGTTTTTT. Translated: CASRTGMPNTGELFF.

The J gene is TRBJ2-3, the V gene TRBV4-3; 8 nucleotides line up with TRBD2. After removal of 1 base from V and 5 bases from J, the junction contained 11 bases not matched to a gene. Germline V gene data show CDR1 as LGHNA and CDR2 as YSLEER. This CDR3 contains 17 residues. This CDR3 is CASSQVLVGRALDTQYF. The DNA for the CDR3 is TGCGCCAGCAGCCAAGTCCTCGTCGGGAGGGCCCTAGATACGCAGTATTTT.